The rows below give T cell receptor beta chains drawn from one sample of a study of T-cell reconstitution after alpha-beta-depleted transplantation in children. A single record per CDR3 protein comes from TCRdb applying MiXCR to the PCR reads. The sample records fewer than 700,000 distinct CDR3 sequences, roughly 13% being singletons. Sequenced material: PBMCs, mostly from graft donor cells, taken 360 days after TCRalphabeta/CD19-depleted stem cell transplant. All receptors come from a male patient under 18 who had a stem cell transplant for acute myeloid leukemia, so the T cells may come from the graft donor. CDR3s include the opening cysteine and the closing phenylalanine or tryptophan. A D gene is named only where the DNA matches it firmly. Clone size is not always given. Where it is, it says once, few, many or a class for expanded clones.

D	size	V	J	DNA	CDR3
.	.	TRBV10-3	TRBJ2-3	TGTGCCATCAGTGTGTACACAGATACGCAGTATTTT	CAISVYTDTQYF
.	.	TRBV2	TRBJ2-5	TGTGCCAGCGGTCCAGACTCCGGAGAGACCCAGTACTTC	CASGPDSGETQYF
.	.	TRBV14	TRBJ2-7	TGTGCCAGCAGCCTTTTAGGCTTCTCCTACGAGCAGTACTTC	CASSLLGFSYEQYF
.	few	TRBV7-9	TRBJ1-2	TGTGCCAGCAGCTCGGGGAGTGAATCAGCGGCGGGATATGGCTACACCTTC	CASSSGSESAAGYGYTF
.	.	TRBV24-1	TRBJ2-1	TGTGCCACCAGTGATTCCCAGGACAGACTCCCAACCTACAATGAGCAGTTCTTC	CATSDSQDRLPTYNEQFF
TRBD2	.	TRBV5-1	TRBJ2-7	TGCGCCAGCAGCTCGGGACTAGCGGGAGGGCCCGAGCAGTACTTC	CASSSGLAGGPEQYF
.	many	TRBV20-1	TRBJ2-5	TGCAGTGCCACGATTGGGGGGCTCGGGCACCAAGAGACCCAGTACTTC	CSATIGGLGHQETQYF
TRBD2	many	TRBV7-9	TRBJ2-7	TGTGCCAGCAGCCCCCAGACTAGCGGGAGTAGCGAGCAGTACTTC	CASSPQTSGSSEQYF
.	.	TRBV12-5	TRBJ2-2	TGTGCTAGTGGTTTGGTAGTAGGGCCCTTCGGCGGGGAGCTGTTTTTT	CASGLVVGPFGGELFF
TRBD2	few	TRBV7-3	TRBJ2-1	TGTGCCAGCAGCTTTAGTCTTTCGTCTAGCGGGATCAATGAGCAGTTCTTC	CASSFSLSSSGINEQFF
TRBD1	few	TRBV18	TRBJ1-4	TGTGCCAGCTCACCCCCGGGACAGACTAATGAAAAACTGTTTTTT	CASSPPGQTNEKLFF
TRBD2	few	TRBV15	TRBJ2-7	TGTGCCACCAGCAGAGACGGGCGACTAGCGGGATCGGTTTACGAGCAGTACTTC	CATSRDGRLAGSVYEQYF
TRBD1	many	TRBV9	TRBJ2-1	TGTGCCAGCAGCGCGAGGATCACAGGGGTACATGAGCAGTTCTTC	CASSARITGVHEQFF
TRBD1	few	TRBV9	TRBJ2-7	TGTGCCAGCAGCGTAGGGGGACAGGGTTACTACGAGCAGTACTTC	CASSVGGQGYYEQYF
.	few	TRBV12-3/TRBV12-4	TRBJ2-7	TGTGCCAGCAGCCGGCCCGGGTTCTCCTACGAGCAGTACTTC	CASSRPGFSYEQYF
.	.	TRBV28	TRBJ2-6	TGTGCCAGCAGATTAAGCGAAGGGTTGGCGGGGGCCAACGTCCTGACTTTC	CASRLSEGLAGANVLTF
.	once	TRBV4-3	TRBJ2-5	TGCGCCAGCAGCCAAGACCGATTCTTAGCGACGGGAGAGACCCAGTACTTC	CASSQDRFLATGETQYF
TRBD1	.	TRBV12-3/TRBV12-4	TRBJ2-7	TGTGCCAGCAGTCAGGGGGCGCGGACCTACGAGCAGTACTTC	CASSQGARTYEQYF
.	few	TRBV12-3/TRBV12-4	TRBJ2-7	TGTGCCAGCAGTTTTGCCCCCTCCTACGAGCAGTACTTC	CASSFAPSYEQYF
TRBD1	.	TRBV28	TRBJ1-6	TGTGCCAGCAGTGGATGGGACAGCGTCGTCTATAATTCACCCCTCCACTTT	CASSGWDSVVYNSPLHF
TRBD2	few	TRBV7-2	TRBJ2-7	TGTGCCAGCAGCCCCGGGACTAGCTTGGGCGAGCAGTACTTC	CASSPGTSLGEQYF
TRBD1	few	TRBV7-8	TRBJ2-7	TGTGCCAGCAGCACGCAGGACAGGGGAGGCTACGAGCAGTACTTC	CASSTQDRGGYEQYF
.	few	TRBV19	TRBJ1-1	TGTGCCAGTAGTTTAGAACCAGAGCTGAACACGGCTTTCTTT	CASSLEPELNTAFF
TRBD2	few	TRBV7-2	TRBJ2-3	TGTGCCAGCAGCTTAGTGCACAGCGGGAGGACGACAGATACGCAGTATTTT	CASSLVHSGRTTDTQYF
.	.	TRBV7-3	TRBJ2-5	TGTGCCAGCAGCTTAATGGCCTACGGGACGGGGGAGACCCAGTACTTC	CASSLMAYGTGETQYF
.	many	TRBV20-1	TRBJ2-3	TGCAGTGCCGGGACTTCCAGCACAGATACGCAGTATTTT	CSAGTSSTDTQYF